These 18 T cell receptor beta chains share one sample of origin, sequenced in a study of T-cell memory formation after mild COVID-19. TCRdb re-called the 5' RACE reads through MiXCR, storing one row per CDR3 protein. The sample includes 300,000 to 400,000 distinct CDR3 sequences, under 15% of them seen just once. Sequencing was performed on PBMCs or a T cell subset sorted from them (not recorded which). Receptors originate from a man aged 18 to 29 who had mild COVID-19 (a few samples of this study predate the infection). Cell type and time point are not known.

This clonotype was seen more than once but under ten times. This chain joins TRBV12-3 or TRBV12-4 and TRBJ2-2; no clear D. Trimming cost V 5 bases and J 6 bases, with 10 bases left between them. The CDR3 consists of 13 residues. CDR3 sequence reads: CASSPRVSGELFF. In DNA, the CDR3 is TGTGCCAGCAGTCCTCGTGTCTCCGGGGAGCTGTTTTTT.

This clonotype turned up a few times. The chain combines TRBV4-1 with TRBJ2-1; no clear D. The CDR3 loop spans 13 amino acids. V was trimmed by 4 bases and J by 7 bases, leaving 11 bases between them. Germline assignment: CDR1 MGHRA and CDR2 YSYEKL. CDR3 region: CASSLGRPNEQFF. CDR3 DNA sequence: TGCGCCAGCAGCCTTGGTAGGCCAAATGAGCAGTTCTTC.

There are a few counts of this clonotype. The V gene is TRBV7-9, the J gene TRBJ1-2; D is possibly TRBD1 (5 bases). V gave up 5 bases and J gave up 4 bases, with 8 bases separating them. This CDR3 spans 12 amino acids. CDR1 is SEHNR, CDR2 FQNEAQ, per germline (reference sequence). The CDR3 region is CASSPRGYGYTF. CDR3 nucleotides: TGTGCCAGCAGCCCAAGGGGCTATGGCTACACCTTC.

Ten or more counts support this clonotype. V usage is TRBV7-2 and J usage is TRBJ2-1, with 12 bases identical to TRBD2. This CDR3 is 16 amino acids long. V shed 2 bases, J shed 7 bases, and the junction held 6 bases outside the gene matches. CDR1 is SGHTA, CDR2 FQGNSA, per germline. In DNA form, the CDR3 reads TGTGCCAGCAGCTTAATTCCTAGCGGGGGGGCTAATGAGCAGTTCTTC. Translation: CASSLIPSGGANEQFF. Together with reference TRBV7-2 and TRBJ2-1, the CDR3 gives the full variable domain: GAGVSQSPSNKVTEKGKDVELRCDPISGHTALYWYRQSLGQGLEFLIYFQGNSAPDKSGLPSDRFSAERTGGSVSTLTIQRTQQEDSAVYLCASSLIPSGGANEQFFGPGTRLTVL.

This clonotype was found a few times. The V and J genes are TRBV9 and TRBJ2-7; D is perhaps TRBD2 (6 bases). The germline gives CDR1 SGDLS, CDR2 YYNGEE. This CDR3 has 14 amino acids. V gave up 2 bases and J gave up 3 bases, with 12 bases separating them. This CDR3 is CASSVGGTYYEQYF. CDR3 nucleotides: TGTGCCAGCAGCGTCGGGGGAACCTACTACGAGCAGTACTTC. Full variable domain (rest looked up from reference TRBV9 and TRBJ2-7): DSGVTQTPKHLITATGQRVTLRCSPRSGDLSVYWYQQSLDQGLQFLIQYYNGEERAKGNILERFSAQQFPDLHSELNLSSLELGDSALYFCASSVGGTYYEQYFGPGTRLTVT.

The chain carries TRBV7-2 and TRBJ1-2; tentative D call: TRBD1 (5 bases). CDR1 is SGHTA and CDR2 is FQGNSA in the germline V gene. This CDR3 is built from 13 residues. The V and J ends lost 4 bases and 6 bases respectively, with 12 bases between them. CDR3 nucleotide sequence: TGTGCCAGCAGCTACCCTCCACAGGATGGCTACACCTTC. Protein: CASSYPPQDGYTF.

In this sample, this clonotype turned up many times. This chain connects TRBV7-2 to TRBJ1-4; no reliable D call. Per the germline V gene, CDR1 is SGHTA and CDR2 is FQGNSA. The CDR3 is 15 residues long. The V gene lost 1 base and the J gene lost 8 bases, with 14 bases spanning the gap. DNA of the CDR3: TGTGCCAGCAGCTTAGTCGGAGGGCTTTACGAAAAACTGTTTTTT. It codes for CASSLVGGLYEKLFF.

V and J are TRBV7-9 and TRBJ2-5, with D perhaps given as TRBD1 or TRBD2 (5 bases each). Trimming removed 9 bases from V and 3 bases from J, with 11 bases in between. Germline V gene sequence: CDR1 SEHNR, CDR2 FQNEAQ (reference sequence). This CDR3 is 12 amino acids long. This chain's CDR3 is CASGTEEETQYF. The CDR3 nucleotides are TGTGCCAGTGGGACGGAAGAAGAGACCCAGTACTTC.

This clonotype was counted between two and nine times. The V call is TRBV9, the J call TRBJ1-1; 9 bases agree with TRBD1. J lost 11 bases, V lost 3 bases, and 8 bases had no gene match. Germline CDR1 and CDR2: SGDLS and YYNGEE. CDR3 length equals 13 residues. In DNA form, the CDR3 reads TGTGCCAGCAGCGCCGAACAGGGGGCTACGGCTTTCTTT. This encodes CASSAEQGATAFF.

The chain is built from TRBV7-8 and TRBJ2-5; 7 bases are shared with TRBD2. Germline values: CDR1 SGHVS, CDR2 FQNEAQ. V was pared by 3 bases and J by 5 bases, with 3 bases of the junction left unmatched. The CDR3 sequence is 13 residues long. The CDR3 nucleotides are TGTGCCAGCAGCTTGATACTAGCGGAGACCCAGTACTTC. Its translation: CASSLILAETQYF.

CDR3 sequence: CASSTGGRGGETQYF. CDR3 bases: TGTGCCAGCAGTACCGGGGGGCGGGGAGGGGAGACCCAGTACTTC. This rearrangement joins TRBV25-1 to TRBJ2-5; tentative D call: TRBD2 (7 bases). The CDR3 is 15 residues long. Germline-derived CDR1 and CDR2 are MGHDK and SYGVNS. V was shortened by 5 bases and J by 5 bases, with 18 bases between the two germline ends. Drawing the rest from reference TRBV25-1 and TRBJ2-5, the complete variable domain is EADIYQTPRYLVIGTGKKITLECSQTMGHDKMYWYQQDPGMELHLIHYSYGVNSTEKGDLSSESTVSRIRTEHFPLTLESARPSHTSQYLCASSTGGRGGETQYFGPGTRLLVL.

This clonotype came up once. Here the CDR3 reads CSAPSRRDRGASVFHTEAFF. The CDR3 coding sequence is TGCAGTGCTCCCTCAAGGCGGGACAGGGGGGCTAGCGTGTTTCACACTGAAGCTTTCTTT. The rearrangement links TRBV20-1 to TRBJ1-1, with 11 positions matching TRBD1. Trimming cost V 5 bases and J 3 bases; bases outside gene matches: 23. Germline CDR1 and CDR2: DFQATT and SNEGSKA (reference sequence). There are 20 residues in the CDR3.

This clonotype was picked up a small number of times. The chain joins TRBV12-3 or TRBV12-4 to TRBJ2-3, with 9 nucleotides matching TRBD2. The ends lost 7 bases at V and 2 bases at J; junction bases unmatched: 7. There are 15 residues in the CDR3. The CDR3 spells CASTPTSGFTDTQYF. CDR3 nucleotides: TGTGCCAGCACCCCGACTAGCGGTTTCACAGATACGCAGTATTTT.

This clonotype was observed a handful of times. The chain links TRBV20-1 to TRBJ2-5; 8 bases line up with TRBD2. The germline V gene has CDR1 DFQATT and CDR2 SNEGSKA (reference sequence). This CDR3 contains 14 residues. The V gene end was trimmed by 3 bases and the J gene end by 5 bases; junction bases not matched to a gene: 8. CDR3 DNA: TGCAGTGCTAGCCGCGGCGGGGGGTCCGAGACCCAGTACTTC. Its translation: CSASRGGGSETQYF.

This clonotype turned up a few times. The chain joins TRBV5-4 to TRBJ2-3; 8 positions agree with TRBD1. Germline trimming cut 3 bases from V and 2 bases from J; bases unmatched to any gene: 11. This CDR3 region has 17 residues. CDR1 SGHNT and CDR2 YYREEE come from the germline V gene (reference sequence). CDR3: CASSYYQDRAVTDTQYF. In DNA, the CDR3 is TGTGCCAGCAGCTATTACCAGGACAGGGCTGTCACAGATACGCAGTATTTT.

The chain is built from TRBV5-1 and TRBJ2-3; 7 bases are a match to TRBD2. The V and J ends lost 0 bases and 4 bases, in that order; junction bases with no gene match: 8. This CDR3 comprises 16 residues. CDR1 SGHRS and CDR2 YFSETQ come from the germline V gene. CDR3 sequence: CASSLALTSVPDTQYF. CDR3 coding DNA: TGCGCCAGCAGCTTGGCCTTAACTAGCGTCCCAGATACGCAGTATTTT.

This chain links TRBV20-1 with TRBJ2-3; possibly TRBD1 or TRBD2 for D (5 bases each). The CDR3 is made up of 12 amino acids. Trimming removed 5 bases from V and 2 bases from J, with 8 bases in between. Germline-derived CDR1 and CDR2 are DFQATT and SNEGSKA (reference sequence). The CDR3 sequence: CSASGTTDTQYF. DNA for the CDR3: TGCAGTGCTTCCGGGACCACAGATACGCAGTATTTT.

This clonotype has only a few counts. This chain uses TRBV4-3 with TRBJ2-2, with D possibly TRBD2 on 5 matching bases. This CDR3 spans 16 amino acids. CDR1 is LGHNA, CDR2 YSLEER, per germline. The V and J ends lost 1 base and 6 bases respectively, with 15 bases between them. The CDR3 is CASSQVGGGGSGELFF. The CDR3 DNA reads as TGCGCCAGCAGCCAAGTCGGAGGCGGCGGCTCCGGGGAGCTGTTTTTT.